This TCR beta chain was identified during a study of blood T cell repertoires in COVID-19. About the research overall: Collection of acute and convalescent COVID-19 samples took place in the United States, Italy and Spain. PBMCs, B-cell-depleted T cells, or T cells were the source of the cDNA or gDNA that made up the material.

Per the study methods: Researchers report that nucleated cell counts were estimated from reference gene primer amplification. TCRdb's table, derived via immunoSEQ multiplex PCR, lists solely in-frame clones and lacks some. V, J and clone size are those of that table, while D and trimming were read from the DNA. The table lists under 200,000 clones, 84% of them singletons, with roughly 8% in the top ten. The source material was peripheral blood. The source is a middle-aged man who had recovered from COVID-19.

The CDR3 DNA follows: TGTGCCAGCAGCTTAGGGGGGAGGGGAGTTGGAAACACCATATATTTT. This gives the protein CASSLGGRGVGNTIYF. This chain links TRBV7-2 with TRBJ1-3; D is possibly TRBD1 (5 bases). Germline CDR1 is SGHTA and CDR2 is FQGNSA. With 1 base removed from V and 3 bases from J, the gap between germline ends came to 13 bases. There are 16 residues in the CDR3.